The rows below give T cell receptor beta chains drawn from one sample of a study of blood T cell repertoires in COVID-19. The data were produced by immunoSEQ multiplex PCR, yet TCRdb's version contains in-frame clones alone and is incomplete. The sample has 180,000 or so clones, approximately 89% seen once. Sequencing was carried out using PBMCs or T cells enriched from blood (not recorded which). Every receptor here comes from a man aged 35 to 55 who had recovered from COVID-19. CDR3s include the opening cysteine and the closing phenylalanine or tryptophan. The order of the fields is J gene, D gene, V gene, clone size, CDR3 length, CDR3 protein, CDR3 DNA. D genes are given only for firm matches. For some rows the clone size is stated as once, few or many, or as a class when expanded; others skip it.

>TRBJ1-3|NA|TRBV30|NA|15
CAWSVPGSSGNTIYF
TGTGCCTGGAGTGTACCGGGTAGCTCTGGAAACACCATATATTTT
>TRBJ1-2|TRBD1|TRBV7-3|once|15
CASSLEAGQGRGYTF
TGTGCCAGCAGCTTAGAGGCCGGACAGGGGAGAGGCTACACCTTC
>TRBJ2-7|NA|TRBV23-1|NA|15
CASRGGPGGWYEQYF
TGCGCCAGCAGGGGAGGGCCAGGGGGCTGGTACGAGCAGTACTTC
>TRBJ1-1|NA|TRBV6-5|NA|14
CALLQPPKNTEAFF
TGTGCCTTATTACAACCACCGAAGAACACTGAAGCTTTCTTT
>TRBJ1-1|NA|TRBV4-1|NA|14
CASSQVGAREEAFF
TGCGCCAGCAGCCAAGTGGGGGCCCGAGAGGAGGCTTTCTTT
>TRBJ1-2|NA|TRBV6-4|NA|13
CASSDGANYGYTF
TGTGCCAGCAGTGACGGGGCCAACTATGGCTACACCTTC
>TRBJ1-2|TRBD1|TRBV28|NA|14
CASIQGAGNYGYTF
TGTGCCAGCATCCAGGGGGCGGGAAACTATGGCTACACCTTC
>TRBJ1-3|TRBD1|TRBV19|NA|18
CASSIYGTAQVSGNTIYF
TGTGCCAGTAGTATATACGGGACAGCCCAGGTCTCTGGAAACACCATATATTTT
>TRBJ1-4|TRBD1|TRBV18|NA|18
CASSPLGDRGRTNEKLFF
TGTGCCAGCTCACCCCTCGGGGACAGGGGGCGGACTAATGAAAAACTGTTTTTT
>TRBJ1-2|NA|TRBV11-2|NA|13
CASSSPPGEGYTF
TGTGCCAGCAGCTCCCCACCTGGGGAGGGCTACACCTTC
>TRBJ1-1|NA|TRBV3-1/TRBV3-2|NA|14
CASSLQDSNTEAFF
TGTGCCAGCAGCCTTCAGGATTCGAACACTGAAGCTTTCTTT
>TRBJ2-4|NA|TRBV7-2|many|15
CASSGEGHPKNIQYF
TGTGCCAGCAGCGGTGAGGGCCACCCCAAAAACATTCAGTACTTC
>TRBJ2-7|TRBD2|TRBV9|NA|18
CASSVAGETSGRRGEQYF
TGTGCCAGCAGCGTAGCTGGGGAGACTAGCGGGAGAAGGGGAGAGCAGTACTTC
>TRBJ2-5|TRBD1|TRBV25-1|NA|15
CASNSVRTGPETQYF
TGTGCCAGCAATTCGGTCCGGACAGGGCCAGAGACCCAGTACTTC
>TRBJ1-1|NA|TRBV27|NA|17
CASSFAVARAAGTEAFF
TGTGCCAGCAGTTTTGCAGTGGCGAGGGCCGCTGGGACTGAAGCTTTCTTT
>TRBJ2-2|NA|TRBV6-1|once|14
CASSFRELSGELFF
TGTGCCAGCAGCTTCCGGGAGCTGAGCGGGGAGCTGTTTTTT
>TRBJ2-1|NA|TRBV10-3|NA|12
CAIRDIEDEQFF
TGTGCCATCAGAGATATAGAGGATGAGCAGTTCTTC
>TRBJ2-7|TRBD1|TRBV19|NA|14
CASSIVQGVSEQYF
TGTGCCAGTAGTATAGTTCAGGGGGTCAGCGAGCAGTACTTC
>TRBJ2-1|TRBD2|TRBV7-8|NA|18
CASSPRTSGGRTYNEQFF
TGTGCCAGCAGCCCAAGGACTAGCGGGGGGCGAACCTACAATGAGCAGTTCTTC
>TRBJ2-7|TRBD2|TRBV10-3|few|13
CATSLAGGYEQYF
TGTGCCACTTCCCTAGCGGGAGGGTACGAGCAGTACTTC
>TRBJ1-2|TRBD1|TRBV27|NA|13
CASSPDRGYGYTF
TGTGCCAGCAGTCCCGACAGGGGATACGGCTACACCTTC
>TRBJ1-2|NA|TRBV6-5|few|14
CASSYSRHPYGYTF
TGTGCCAGCAGTTACTCGAGACACCCCTATGGCTACACCTTC